The 24 T cell receptor beta chains listed next were all sequenced from one sample in a study of human T cells and chemical hapten exposure. TCRdb called the RACE reads again in MiXCR, with one record for every CDR3 protein. The sample includes around 200,000 distinct CDR3 sequences, approximately 26% of them seen just once. Time point indicated: patch test 3, about 24 weeks after DPC sensitization. Stated treatment: therapeutic diphenylcyclopropenone sensitization with weekly scalp DPC. Specimen: whole blood, collected in connection with sensitization to the hapten diphenylcyclopropenone (DPC). The receptors here all came from a woman in her forties with alopecia areata. Some clones in this sample may be carry-over from other donors' samples.

V gene TRBV25-1 combines with J gene TRBJ1-1, with D unresolved. The CDR3 is made up of 12 amino acids. Germline lookup yields CDR1 MGHDK and CDR2 SYGVNS. V was shortened by 8 bases and J by 11 bases, with 18 bases between the two germline ends. This CDR3 is CASGPPDSYAFF. The CDR3 DNA sequence: TGTGCCAGCGGACCGCCCGACTCGTATGCTTTCTTT.

A few counts support this clonotype. This chain uses TRBV5-1 with TRBJ2-3; D not resolved. V was clipped by 2 bases and J by 2 bases, with 6 bases between them. The CDR3 totals 13 residues. The germline CDR1 and CDR2 sequences are SGHRS and YFSETQ. The CDR3: CASSLDLTDTQYF. The CDR3 DNA is TGCGCCAGCAGCTTAGATCTCACAGATACGCAGTATTTT.

The chain couples TRBV9 to TRBJ2-1, with 11 bases lining up with TRBD2. Germline V gene data show CDR1 as SGDLS and CDR2 as YYNGEE. The CDR3 length is 15 residues. V trimming: 4 bases; J trimming: 8 bases; junction bases outside the gene matches: 8. The CDR3 reads CASSLRLAGLDEQFF. CDR3 DNA: TGTGCCAGCAGCCTCCGACTAGCGGGGTTAGATGAGCAGTTCTTC.

The table lists this clonotype with many counts. The gene calls are TRBV7-2 and TRBJ1-6; 7 nucleotides line up with TRBD1. The ends lost 5 bases at V and 4 bases at J; junction bases unmatched: 5. CDR1 SGHTA and CDR2 FQGNSA come from the germline V gene. CDR3 length equals 15 residues. CDR3: CASSPTGTYNSPLHF. The CDR3, as DNA: TGTGCCAGCAGCCCGACAGGGACGTATAATTCACCCCTCCACTTT.

The sample holds a few counts of this clonotype. The gene calls are TRBV6-6 and TRBJ2-3; D perhaps matches TRBD2 (5 bases). Trimming took 4 bases from V and 6 from J, leaving 8 bases between them. The CDR3 totals 12 residues. In germline, CDR1 is MNHNY, CDR2 SVGAGI (reference sequence). The CDR3 DNA reads TGTGCCAGCAGTTCAAGGAGGGATACGCAGTATTTT. It codes for CASSSRRDTQYF.

This clonotype was counted a few times. The chain carries TRBV4-2 and TRBJ2-1; possible D gene TRBD1, 6 bases. Trimming took off 3 bases at V and 5 bases at J, with 14 bases between the two ends. The CDR3 spans 15 residues. The germline V gene encodes CDR1 LGHNA and CDR2 YNFKEQ. The CDR3 DNA reads as TGTGCCAGCAGCCAGGGGACGGCAGGGGACAATGAGCAGTTCTTC. This codes for CASSQGTAGDNEQFF.

V gene TRBV27 combines with J gene TRBJ2-7, with 8 bases that match TRBD2. Germline V gene data show CDR1 as MNHEY and CDR2 as SMNVEV (reference sequence). The junction had 9 bases not matched to a gene; V was cut back by 6 bases and J by 5 bases. The CDR3 contains 14 residues. CDR3 in DNA: TGTGCCAGCAGCGACGGGACTAGAACTCACGAGCAGTACTTC. This translates into CASSDGTRTHEQYF.

The gene calls are TRBV5-1 and TRBJ2-1; D is ambiguous. V lost 2 bases and J 0 bases, leaving 9 bases between the germline ends. The germline CDR1 and CDR2 sequences are SGHRS and YFSETQ. The CDR3 is made up of 15 amino acids. CDR3 sequence: CASSLGPGSYNEQFF. CDR3 in DNA: TGCGCCAGCAGCTTAGGCCCAGGCTCCTACAATGAGCAGTTCTTC.

Points on this clonotype: Relative to the germline gene, one junction end is altered; a read error may explain this. The rearrangement links TRBV9 to TRBJ2-1, with D tentatively TRBD1 (6 bases). Germline V gene data show CDR1 as SGDLS and CDR2 as YYNGEE. The CDR3 is made up of 11 amino acids. The CDR3 is CASRLDSTLVF. For the CDR3, the DNA is TGTGCCAGCAGGTTGGACAGCACCTTGGTCTTC.

This clonotype was seen more than once but under ten times. The genes are TRBV28 and TRBJ2-1, with 9 bases fitting TRBD2. CDR1 is MDHEN, CDR2 SYDVKM, per germline. The junction had 13 bases not matched to a gene; V was cut back by 7 bases and J by 0 bases. CDR3 length equals 18 residues. In DNA form, the CDR3 reads TGTGCCAGCACTCCGACTGGGCTAGCGGGGACCTCCTACAATGAGCAGTTCTTC. Translating gives CASTPTGLAGTSYNEQFF.

The J gene is TRBJ2-1, the V gene TRBV3-1; 7 positions match TRBD2. CDR1 LGHDT and CDR2 YNNKEL come from the germline V gene (reference sequence). V was clipped by 2 bases and J by 5 bases; unmatched bases: 3. The CDR3 contains 14 residues. CDR3 loop: CASSQIAGNNEQFF. The CDR3 coding sequence is TGTGCCAGCAGCCAAATAGCGGGTAACAATGAGCAGTTCTTC.

This clonotype was seen repeatedly, ten times or more. This rearrangement joins TRBV6-5 to TRBJ1-6; D gene ambiguous. The germline V and J ends were trimmed by 8 bases and 9 bases, with 14 bases remaining between them. Germline loops: CDR1 MNHEY, CDR2 SVGAGI. CDR3 size: 13 residues. The CDR3 is CASFVTGGSPLHF. The CDR3 coding sequence is TGTGCCAGCTTCGTTACTGGCGGTTCACCCCTCCACTTT.

This clonotype was picked up a small number of times. The rearrangement uses TRBV4-1 and TRBJ2-3; 10 bases match TRBD2. The CDR3 has 17 amino acids. The ends lost 1 base at V and 2 bases at J; junction bases unmatched: 6. CDR1 is MGHRA and CDR2 is YSYEKL in the germline V gene. This CDR3 is CASSQAPSGRATDTQYF. The CDR3 DNA is TGCGCCAGCAGCCAAGCCCCAAGCGGGAGGGCCACAGATACGCAGTATTTT.

The rearrangement joins TRBV7-2 to TRBJ1-1, with D possibly TRBD1 on 6 matching bases. Per the germline V gene, CDR1 is SGHTA and CDR2 is FQGNSA. The CDR3 has 14 amino acids. Trimming removed 0 bases from V and 8 bases from J, with 13 bases in between. The CDR3: CASSLAVGQREAFF. Here the CDR3 DNA reads TGTGCCAGCAGCTTAGCAGTGGGACAAAGGGAAGCTTTCTTT.

This CDR3 is CASRPGLNTEAFF. The CDR3 DNA reads as TGTGCCAGCAGGCCGGGACTGAACACTGAAGCTTTCTTT. The chain is built from TRBV6-5 and TRBJ1-1; D is possibly TRBD1 (5 bases). The CDR3 length is 13 residues. In germline, CDR1 is MNHEY, CDR2 SVGAGI. Deletions cut 6 bases from V and 0 bases from J, with 8 bases between.

The J gene is TRBJ2-3, the V gene TRBV15; D unresolved. The V end lost 5 bases, the J end lost 0 bases, and 12 bases lay between the germline ends. Germline-derived CDR1 and CDR2 are LNHNV and YYDKDF (reference sequence). This CDR3 contains 15 residues. In nucleotides, the CDR3 is TGTGCCACCAGCGGACGGACGTATAGCACAGATACGCAGTATTTT. Translating gives CATSGRTYSTDTQYF.

The chain joins TRBV10-3 to TRBJ1-5; the D is unclear. The CDR3 extends over 13 amino acids. Germline lookup yields CDR1 ENHRY and CDR2 SYGVKD. V lost 3 bases, J lost 7 bases, and 10 bases lay in between. The CDR3 DNA sequence: TGTGCCATCAGTGAAAAGGAGGGCCAGCCCCAGCATTTT. This gives the protein CAISEKEGQPQHF.

This clonotype was counted a few times. The chain joins TRBV7-2 to TRBJ2-1; D is ambiguous. The ends were cut back, 1 base at V and 8 bases at J, with 6 bases in the middle. Germline V gene data show CDR1 as SGHTA and CDR2 as FQGNSA. The CDR3 consists of 12 residues. CDR3 sequence: CASSLGTDEQFF. CDR3 bases: TGTGCCAGCAGCTTAGGCACGGATGAGCAGTTCTTC.

This clonotype occurred a few times. The chain carries TRBV5-1 and TRBJ2-4; TRBD1 agrees at 10 bases. J was trimmed by 11 bases and V by 4 bases; bases with no gene match: 12. Germline CDR1 reads SGHRS; CDR2 reads YFSETQ. The CDR3 contains 15 residues. DNA of the CDR3: TGCGCCAGCAGCCCCGTATCGGACAGGGGGATGGTTCAGTACTTC. This codes for CASSPVSDRGMVQYF.

The gene calls are TRBV5-1 and TRBJ2-7; D perhaps matches TRBD2 (5 bases). There are 14 residues in the CDR3. Trimming left V 4 bases short and J 7 bases short, with 18 bases between. Germline CDR1 reads SGHRS; CDR2 reads YFSETQ. CDR3 coding DNA: TGCGCCAGCAGCCCCCCGACCGGGATCCGTGAGCAGTACTTC. This gives the protein CASSPPTGIREQYF.

In this sample, this clonotype turned up many times. J is TRBJ1-1 and V is TRBV6-2 or TRBV6-3, with D tentatively TRBD1 (5 bases). Deletions cut 4 bases from V and 4 bases from J, with 10 bases between. This CDR3 contains 13 residues. Per germline, CDR1 MNHEY and CDR2 SVGEGT. The CDR3 region is CASSFGGGTEAFF. The CDR3 region has the DNA TGTGCCAGCAGTTTTGGGGGGGGCACTGAAGCTTTCTTT.

This chain uses TRBV29-1 with TRBJ2-1, with D unresolved. V shed 4 bases and J shed 0 bases, with 7 bases lying between them. CDR3 length equals 13 residues. Germline values: CDR1 SQVTM, CDR2 ANQGSEA. This CDR3 is CSVATDSYNEQFF. The CDR3, as DNA: TGCAGCGTTGCAACGGACTCCTACAATGAGCAGTTCTTC.

In its sample, this clonotype was seen a few times. CDR3 bases: TGTGCCAGCAGCTTATTGGGGGCCAACACCATATATTTT. Residues: CASSLLGANTIYF. This sequence joins TRBV7-9 and TRBJ1-3; D might be TRBD1 (6 bases). Per the germline V gene, CDR1 is SEHNR and CDR2 is FQNEAQ (reference sequence). V shed 2 bases and J shed 7 bases, with 9 bases lying between them. This CDR3 is built from 13 residues.

The chain combines TRBV28 with TRBJ2-5; TRBD1 matches 7 bases. V lost 9 bases, J lost 6 bases, and 16 bases stayed unmatched. The CDR3 length is 15 residues. Germline-derived CDR1 and CDR2 are MDHEN and SYDVKM. The CDR3 coding sequence is TGTGCCAGTATGAGGTCCGGGACAGTAGTGCAGACCCAGTACTTC. It specifies CASMRSGTVVQTQYF.